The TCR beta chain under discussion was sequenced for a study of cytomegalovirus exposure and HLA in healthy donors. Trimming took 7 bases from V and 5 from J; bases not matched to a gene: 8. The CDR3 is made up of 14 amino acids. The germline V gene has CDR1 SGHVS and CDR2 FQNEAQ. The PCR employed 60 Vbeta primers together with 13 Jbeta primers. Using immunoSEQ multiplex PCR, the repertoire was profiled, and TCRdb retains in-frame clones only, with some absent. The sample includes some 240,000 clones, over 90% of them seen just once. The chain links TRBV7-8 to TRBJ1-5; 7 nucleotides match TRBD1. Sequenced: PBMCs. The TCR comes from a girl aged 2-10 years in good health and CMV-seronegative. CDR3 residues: CASTQQGRDQPQHF. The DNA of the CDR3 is TGTGCCAGCACTCAACAGGGGCGAGATCAGCCCCAGCATTTT. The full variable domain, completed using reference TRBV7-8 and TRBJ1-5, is GAGVSQSPRYKVAKRGQDVALRCDPISGHVSLFWYQQALGQGPEFLTYFQNEAQLDKSGLPSDRFFAERPEGSVSTLKIQRTQQEDSAVYLCASTQQGRDQPQHFGDGTRLSIL.